This T cell receptor beta chain was sequenced during a study of blood T cell repertoires in COVID-19. Study at large: Donors in the United States, Italy and Spain gave samples during acute or convalescent COVID-19.

V lost 6 bases to trimming and J lost 7 bases; unmatched junction nucleotides: 5. Germline CDR1 is SGHTA and CDR2 is FQGTGA. This CDR3 comprises 12 residues. Measured with immunoSEQ multiplex PCR; TCRdb has only the in-frame clones, and not every one. Of approximately 75,000 clones in the sample, more than 85% were seen once. This chain links TRBV7-3 with TRBJ2-7; TRBD1 matches at 8 bases. Material: peripheral blood. The TCR comes from a man aged 55 to 70 with acute or convalescent COVID-19. CDR3: CASSYTGGEQYF. CDR3 nucleotides: TGTGCCAGCAGTTATACAGGGGGGGAGCAGTACTTC.